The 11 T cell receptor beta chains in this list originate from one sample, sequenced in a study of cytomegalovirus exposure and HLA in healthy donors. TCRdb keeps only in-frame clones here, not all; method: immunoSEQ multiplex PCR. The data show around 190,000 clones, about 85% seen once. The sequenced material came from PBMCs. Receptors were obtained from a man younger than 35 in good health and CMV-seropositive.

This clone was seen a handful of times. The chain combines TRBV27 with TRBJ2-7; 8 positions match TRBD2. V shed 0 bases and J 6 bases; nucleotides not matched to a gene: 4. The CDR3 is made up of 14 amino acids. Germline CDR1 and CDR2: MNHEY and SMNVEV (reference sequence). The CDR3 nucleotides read TGTGCCAGCAGTTTATCTAGCGGGACGTTCGAGCAGTACTTC. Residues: CASSLSSGTFEQYF.

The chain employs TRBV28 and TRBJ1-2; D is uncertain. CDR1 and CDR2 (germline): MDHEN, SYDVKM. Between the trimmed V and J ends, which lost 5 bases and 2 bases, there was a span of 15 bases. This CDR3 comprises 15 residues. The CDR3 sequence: CASSPNRGPNYGYTF. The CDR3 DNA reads TGTGCCAGCAGTCCGAATAGAGGGCCAAACTATGGCTACACCTTC.

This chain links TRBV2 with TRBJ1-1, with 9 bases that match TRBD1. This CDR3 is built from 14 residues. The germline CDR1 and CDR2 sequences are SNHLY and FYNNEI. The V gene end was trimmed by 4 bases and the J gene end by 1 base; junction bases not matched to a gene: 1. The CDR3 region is CASSGGQGNTEAFF. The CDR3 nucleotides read TGTGCCAGCAGTGGGGGACAGGGGAACACTGAAGCTTTCTTT.

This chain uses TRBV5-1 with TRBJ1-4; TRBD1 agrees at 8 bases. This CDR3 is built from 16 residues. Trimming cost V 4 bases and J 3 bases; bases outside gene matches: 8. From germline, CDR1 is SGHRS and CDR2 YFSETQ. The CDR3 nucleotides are TGCGCCAGCAGCCTAACACCGACAGGGGCTAATGAAAAACTGTTTTTT. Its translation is CASSLTPTGANEKLFF.

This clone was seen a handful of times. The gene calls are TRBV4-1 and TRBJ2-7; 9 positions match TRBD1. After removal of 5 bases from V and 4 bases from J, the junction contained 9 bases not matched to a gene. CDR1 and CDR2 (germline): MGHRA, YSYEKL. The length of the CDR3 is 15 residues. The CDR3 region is CASSYGQGTRYEQYF. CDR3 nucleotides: TGCGCCAGCAGCTATGGACAGGGGACAAGGTACGAGCAGTACTTC.

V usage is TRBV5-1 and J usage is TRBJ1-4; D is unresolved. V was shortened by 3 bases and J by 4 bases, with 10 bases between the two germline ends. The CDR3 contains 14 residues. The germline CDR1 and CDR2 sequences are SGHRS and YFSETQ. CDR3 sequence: CASSSAGGNEKLFF. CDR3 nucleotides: TGCGCCAGCAGCTCGGCGGGAGGTAATGAAAAACTGTTTTTT.

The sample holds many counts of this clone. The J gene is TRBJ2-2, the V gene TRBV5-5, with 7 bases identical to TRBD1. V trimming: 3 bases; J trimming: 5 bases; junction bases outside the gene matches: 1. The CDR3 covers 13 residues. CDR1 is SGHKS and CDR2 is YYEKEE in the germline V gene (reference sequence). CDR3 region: CASSWGQTGELFF. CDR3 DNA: TGTGCCAGCAGCTGGGGACAGACCGGGGAGCTGTTTTTT.

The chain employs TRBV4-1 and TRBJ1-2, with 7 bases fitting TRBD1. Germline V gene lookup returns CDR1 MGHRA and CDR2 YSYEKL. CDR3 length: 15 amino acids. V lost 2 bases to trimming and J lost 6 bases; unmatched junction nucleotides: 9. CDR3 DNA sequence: TGCGCCAGCAGCCAACAGATAAGGGGGCGAGATGGCTACACCTTC. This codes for CASSQQIRGRDGYTF.

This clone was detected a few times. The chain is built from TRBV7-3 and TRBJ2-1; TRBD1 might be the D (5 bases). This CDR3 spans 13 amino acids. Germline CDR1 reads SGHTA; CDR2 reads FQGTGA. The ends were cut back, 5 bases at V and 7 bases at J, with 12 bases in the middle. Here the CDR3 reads CASSLGPGNEQFF. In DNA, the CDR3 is TGTGCCAGCAGCCTAGGACCAGGGAATGAGCAGTTCTTC.

CDR3 sequence (DNA): TGTGCCAGCAGCTTAGCGGAGGGACGTGAAGCTTTCTTT. It yields the protein CASSLAEGREAFF. The rearrangement uses TRBV7-8 and TRBJ1-1; possible D gene TRBD1, 5 bases. The CDR3 runs to 13 residues. The V and J ends lost 0 bases and 7 bases respectively, with 9 bases between them. The germline V gene encodes CDR1 SGHVS and CDR2 FQNEAQ.

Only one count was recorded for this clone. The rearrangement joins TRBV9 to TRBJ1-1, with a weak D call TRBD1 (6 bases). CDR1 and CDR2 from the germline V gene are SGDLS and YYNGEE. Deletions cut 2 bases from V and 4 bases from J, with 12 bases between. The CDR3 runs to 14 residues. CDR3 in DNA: TGTGCCAGCAGCGTTGCAGGGGCGGGCACTGAAGCTTTCTTT. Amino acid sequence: CASSVAGAGTEAFF.